This T cell receptor beta chain was found in a study of blood T cells in healthy people across ages. Findings and limits, study-wide: Estimated diversity across one million T cells was deemed an underestimate. Long-lived donors had more naive CD4+ cells and higher diversity than aged donors. TCR beta diversity per million T cells fell roughly linearly with age.

For the second PCR, which ran for 7 to 11 cycles, a sample-barcoded 5' primer and a J-beta primer mix were used. TCRdb used MiXCR to reprocess the 5' RACE reads, holding one entry per CDR3 protein. The table lists hundreds of thousands of distinct CDR3 sequences, approximately 53% of them singletons. The germline V gene encodes CDR1 SGHRS and CDR2 YFSETQ. The CDR3 has 15 residues. Concerning this clonotype itself: Its matching antigen is unknown.

The chain links TRBV5-1 to TRBJ1-2; the D gene is possibly TRBD1 (5 bases). The source is a man aged 40-50 years in good health. Material: blood. This chain's CDR3 is CANGPDGAATYGYTF. CDR3 nucleotide sequence: TGCGCAAACGGCCCCGACGGGGCAGCCACGTATGGCTACACCTTC.